A selection of T cell receptor beta chains follows, all from one sample in a study of blood T cell repertoires in COVID-19. The table came from immunoSEQ multiplex PCR; TCRdb's copy has only in-frame clones and leaves some out. The sample lists roughly 220,000 clones, more than 75% seen once, with around 2.9% in the top ten. The source material was peripheral blood. Receptor source: a man aged 45-60 years who had recovered from COVID-19. CDR3s include the opening cysteine and the closing phenylalanine or tryptophan. The D gene is left open where the match is weak. Where a row states a size, it is once, few, many or the class of an expanded clone; other rows omit it.

d_call	v_call	clone_size	j_call	cdr3_aa	cdr3_nt
NA	TRBV5-1	NA	TRBJ2-5	CASSSGQGPQETQYF	TGCGCCAGCAGCTCTGGGCAGGGTCCCCAAGAGACCCAGTACTTC
TRBD2	TRBV18	NA	TRBJ2-5	CASSPGTSGARETQYF	TGTGCCAGCTCACCAGGGACTAGCGGCGCACGAGAGACCCAGTACTTC
NA	TRBV2	NA	TRBJ1-5	CASSEYSRSDFSNQPQHF	TGTGCCAGCAGTGAGTACAGCAGGTCGGACTTTAGCAATCAGCCCCAGCATTTT
NA	TRBV7-2	few	TRBJ1-2	CASSLLSGQGRNYGYTF	TGTGCCAGCAGCTTATTATCGGGACAAGGGCGAAACTATGGCTACACCTTC
TRBD2	TRBV9	NA	TRBJ2-1	CASSVGLAGFNEQFF	TGTGCCAGCAGCGTAGGACTAGCGGGATTCAATGAGCAGTTCTTC
TRBD1	TRBV5-1	NA	TRBJ2-7	CASSLVPRDRSPYEQYF	TGCGCCAGCAGCTTGGTGCCCCGGGACAGGTCCCCCTACGAGCAGTACTTC
NA	TRBV7-9	NA	TRBJ1-6	CASRGGGNSPLHF	TGTGCCAGCCGGGGGGGCGGAAATTCACCCCTCCACTTT
NA	TRBV7-9	NA	TRBJ2-7	CASSLATGINEQYF	TGTGCCAGCAGCTTAGCTACAGGGATCAACGAGCAGTACTTC
NA	TRBV9	NA	TRBJ2-5	CASSVGAGQETQYF	TGTGCCAGCAGCGTAGGGGCAGGCCAAGAGACCCAGTACTTC
TRBD1	TRBV5-6	NA	TRBJ1-2	CASSLAGDRGGGGYTF	TGTGCCAGCAGCTTGGCCGGAGACAGGGGCGGAGGTGGCTACACCTTC
TRBD1	TRBV5-5	NA	TRBJ1-2	CASSFQGGYGYTF	TGTGCCAGCAGCTTCCAGGGGGGCTATGGCTACACCTTC
TRBD1	TRBV28	NA	TRBJ2-4	CASGPGQGSSLLAKNIQYF	TGTGCCAGCGGGCCGGGACAGGGGAGTTCTTTGCTAGCCAAAAACATTCAGTACTTC
TRBD2	TRBV19	NA	TRBJ2-5	CASSIDPAGRETQYF	TGTGCCAGTAGTATAGATCCAGCGGGAAGAGAGACCCAGTACTTC
NA	TRBV28	NA	TRBJ1-5	CASSRAGSQPQHF	TGTGCCAGCAGCCGCGCGGGGAGTCAGCCCCAGCATTTT
NA	TRBV5-1	NA	TRBJ2-2	CASSLLPGTGELFF	TGCGCCAGCAGTTTACTGCCGGGCACCGGGGAGCTGTTTTTT
TRBD2	TRBV6-5	NA	TRBJ2-7	CASRTGTSDYEQYF	TGTGCCAGCAGAACCGGGACTAGCGACTACGAGCAGTACTTC
NA	TRBV30	few	TRBJ2-7	CAWSGLTGTGPGGQYF	TGTGCCTGGAGTGGCTTAACCGGGACAGGTCCGGGGGGGCAGTACTTC
TRBD1	TRBV6-5	NA	TRBJ2-1	CASRLTGASYNEQFF	TGTGCCAGCAGATTGACAGGGGCGTCCTACAATGAGCAGTTCTTC
TRBD2	TRBV30	NA	TRBJ2-1	CAWSDHRGGGRLNEQFF	TGTGCCTGGAGTGACCACCGAGGTGGCGGGAGACTGAATGAGCAGTTCTTC
TRBD1	TRBV27	NA	TRBJ2-5	CASSLMGTGPQETQYF	TGTGCCAGCAGTTTAATGGGGACAGGCCCCCAAGAGACCCAGTACTTC
TRBD1	TRBV7-2	NA	TRBJ2-2	CASRPAGTGNTGELFF	TGTGCCAGCAGACCGGCCGGGACAGGGAACACCGGGGAGCTGTTTTTT
TRBD2	TRBV30	NA	TRBJ2-5	CAWTGTSGKETQYF	TGTGCCTGGACCGGGACTAGCGGGAAGGAGACCCAGTACTTC
TRBD2	TRBV7-2	few	TRBJ2-7	CASSSRTSGMGHEQYF	TGTGCCAGCAGCTCCCGGACTAGCGGGATGGGCCACGAGCAGTACTTC
NA	TRBV6-5	NA	TRBJ1-6	CASSYSGDLSSPLHF	TGTGCCAGCAGTTACTCTGGCGACTTGAGTTCACCCCTCCACTTT
NA	TRBV18	NA	TRBJ1-1	CASSLLAAEAFF	TGTGCCAGCTCACTACTGGCGGCTGAAGCTTTCTTT
NA	TRBV28	NA	TRBJ2-7	CASSLLYEQYF	TGTGCCAGCAGTTTATTATACGAGCAGTACTTC
NA	TRBV29-1	NA	TRBJ2-5	CSVGGPGTQYF	TGCAGCGTTGGGGGGCCAGGGACCCAGTACTTC
NA	TRBV11-3	NA	TRBJ2-1	CASSLRGFDEQFF	TGTGCCAGCAGCTTACGAGGGTTCGATGAGCAGTTCTTC
TRBD2	TRBV7-9	NA	TRBJ2-3	CASSLGNSGMAQNTQYF	TGTGCCAGCAGCTTAGGTAATAGCGGGATGGCACAGAATACGCAGTATTTT
TRBD2	TRBV28	NA	TRBJ2-1	CASSLSGTSGNEQFF	TGTGCCAGCAGTTTATCCGGGACTAGCGGGAATGAGCAGTTCTTC
TRBD1	TRBV28	NA	TRBJ2-7	CASSPVDRSSYEQYF	TGTGCCAGCAGTCCCGTGGACAGGAGTTCCTACGAGCAGTACTTC
TRBD1	TRBV3-1/TRBV3-2	NA	TRBJ2-7	CASSPPDRGRGSHEQYF	TGTGCCAGCAGCCCGCCGGACAGGGGGCGTGGTTCCCACGAGCAGTACTTC
TRBD1	TRBV10-1	once	TRBJ2-3	CASIPRGLREGEDTQYF	TGCGCCAGCATACCAAGGGGGCTACGGGAAGGAGAAGATACGCAGTATTTT
NA	TRBV2	NA	TRBJ1-5	CASSRSGGGLNQPQHF	TGTGCCAGCAGCCGGTCAGGAGGCGGTCTCAATCAGCCCCAGCATTTT
NA	TRBV3-1/TRBV3-2	NA	TRBJ2-7	CASSQDGPYEQYF	TGTGCCAGCAGCCAAGACGGTCCCTACGAGCAGTACTTC
TRBD1	TRBV30	NA	TRBJ2-2	CARDRGTGELFF	TGTGCCCGGGACAGGGGTACCGGGGAGCTGTTTTTT
TRBD1	TRBV27	NA	TRBJ2-7	CASSLRQGEQYF	TGTGCCAGCAGTTTACGACAGGGCGAGCAGTACTTC
NA	TRBV18	NA	TRBJ2-6	CASSRGQFSGANVLTF	TGTGCCAGCTCACGTGGACAGTTCTCTGGGGCCAACGTCCTGACTTTC
NA	TRBV7-2	NA	TRBJ1-5	CASSPRPGNQPQHF	TGTGCCAGCAGCCCACGCCCGGGCAATCAGCCCCAGCATTTT
NA	TRBV25-1	few	TRBJ1-6	CASSEGLWGNSPLHF	TGTGCCAGCAGTGAAGGACTTTGGGGTAATTCACCCCTCCACTTT
TRBD1	TRBV28	few	TRBJ1-2	CASRVQGKIGYTF	TGTGCCAGCAGAGTACAGGGGAAGATTGGCTACACCTTC
NA	TRBV3-1/TRBV3-2	NA	TRBJ2-5	CASSQAGAGETQYF	TGTGCCAGCAGCCAGGCAGGGGCTGGAGAGACCCAGTACTTC
TRBD2	TRBV5-1	NA	TRBJ2-1	CASSLGGGRNSEQFF	TGCGCCAGCAGCTTGGGAGGCGGGAGAAATAGTGAGCAGTTCTTC
NA	TRBV27	NA	TRBJ2-7	CASTLAYEQYF	TGTGCCAGCACTCTCGCCTACGAGCAGTACTTC
NA	TRBV27	NA	TRBJ1-2	CATRATGSNYGYTF	TGTGCCACCCGAGCAACAGGCTCTAACTATGGCTACACCTTC
NA	TRBV25-1	NA	TRBJ2-3	CASSEAGAQFTDTQYF	TGTGCCAGCAGTGAGGCGGGGGCCCAATTCACAGATACGCAGTATTTT